This TCR beta chain was sequenced for a study of CD8 T cells in Susac syndrome. The authors sequenced TCR beta from blood CD8+ and CD4+ T cells. Healthy donors constituted the controls, which were matched for age and sex. In contrast to the negatively isolated CD8+ and CD4+ T cells, TEMRA cells were FACS-enriched. RNA amounts of roughly 0.5 to 1 ug underwent reverse transcription with random hexamers. Multiplex immunoSEQ PCR targeted 54 Vbeta and 13 Jbeta TCR beta segments. TCRdb re-called the immunoSEQ multiplex PCR reads through MiXCR, storing one row per CDR3 protein. Among approximately 22,000 distinct CDR3 sequences, just under 95% were seen once, and the ten largest hold about 0.27%. Material: CD8+ T cells from PBMCs. The sequence was obtained from a human donor in good health.

CDR3 region: CSVARADEQYF. The DNA of the CDR3 is TGCAGCGTTGCCAGGGCGGACGAGCAGTACTTC. The gene calls are TRBV29-1 and TRBJ2-7; a weak D match, TRBD1 (5 bases). The CDR3 runs to 11 residues. The germline V gene encodes CDR1 SQVTM and CDR2 ANQGSEA. V was cut by 4 bases and J by 5 bases, with 9 bases left in between.